This T cell receptor (beta chain) came from a study of post-analysis software for immune sequencing data. Study at large: Courses of disease covered relapsing-remitting, secondary progressive and progressive-relapsing multiple sclerosis.

Included in the TCR beta cDNA libraries were unique molecular identifiers. The authors obtained 500,000 to 600,000 cDNA molecules from around 0.96 to 9.9 million T cells. TCRdb reprocessed the PCR reads via MiXCR and lists one record per CDR3 protein. Counted here are around 400,000 distinct CDR3 sequences, roughly 38% occurring once; the ten biggest clones make up less than 10%. There are a few counts of this clonotype. Its specificity is unknown. The CDR3 is made up of 14 amino acids. V lost 3 bases to trimming and J lost 9 bases; unmatched junction nucleotides: 10. The germline CDR1 and CDR2 sequences are DFQATT and SNEGSKA (reference sequence). Study-wide findings and caveats: Under the F measure, samples that were prepared in one batch clustered strongly together. Included in a set of a few TRBV segments more frequent in patients than controls were TRBV5-6, TRBV5-1 and TRBV20-1.

This chain connects TRBV20-1 to TRBJ2-3, with 9 bases identical to TRBD1. The clonotype was recovered from a girl aged 2 to 10 with multiple sclerosis. Sample: blood. CDR3 loop: CSASFTGGRGTQYF. In DNA, the CDR3 is TGCAGTGCTAGTTTCACAGGGGGCAGGGGAACGCAGTATTTT.